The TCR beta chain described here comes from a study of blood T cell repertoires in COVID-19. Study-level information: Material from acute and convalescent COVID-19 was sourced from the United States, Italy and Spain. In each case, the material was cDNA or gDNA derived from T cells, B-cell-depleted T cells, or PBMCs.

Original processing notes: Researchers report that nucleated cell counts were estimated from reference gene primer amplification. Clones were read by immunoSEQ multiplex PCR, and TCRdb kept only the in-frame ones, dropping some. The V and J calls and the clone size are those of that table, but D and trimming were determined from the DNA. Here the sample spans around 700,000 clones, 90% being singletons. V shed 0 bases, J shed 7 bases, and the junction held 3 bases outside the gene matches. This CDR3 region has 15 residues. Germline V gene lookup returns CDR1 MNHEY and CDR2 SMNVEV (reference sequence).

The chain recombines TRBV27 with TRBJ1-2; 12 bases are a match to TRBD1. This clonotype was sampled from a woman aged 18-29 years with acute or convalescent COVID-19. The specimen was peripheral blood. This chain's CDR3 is CASSLSGTGGSGYTF. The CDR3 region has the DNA TGTGCCAGCAGTTTATCCGGGACAGGGGGCAGTGGCTACACCTTC.